These T cell receptor beta chains were read from a single sample in a study of shared T cell receptors in the human thymus. Clones were read by immunoSEQ multiplex PCR, and TCRdb kept only the in-frame ones, dropping some. The sample consists of hundreds of thousands of clones, more than 75% of them appearing once. This sample was shared with a second study, whose subject was human thymus T cells.

Specimen: thymocytes. These TCRs come from a boy in the first two years of life with a congenital heart defect. CDR3s include the opening cysteine and the closing phenylalanine or tryptophan. The order of the fields is V gene, D gene, J gene, clone size, CDR3 protein, CDR3 DNA. D genes are given only for firm matches. Some rows mark clone size as missing; the rest say once, few, many or name a class of expanded clone.

V: TRBV27
D: -
J: TRBJ2-2
size: once
CDR3: CASSLWAGGPAGELFF
DNA: TGTGCCAGCAGTTTATGGGCAGGGGGGCCCGCCGGGGAGCTGTTTTTT

V: TRBV11-2
D: TRBD1
J: TRBJ1-1
size: -
CDR3: CASSLTRTGGVGAFF
DNA: TGTGCCAGCAGCTTAACCCGGACAGGTGGGGTCGGAGCTTTCTTT

V: TRBV4-1
D: TRBD1
J: TRBJ2-7
size: -
CDR3: CASSSPGQGPYEQYF
DNA: TGCGCCAGCAGTTCCCCGGGACAGGGCCCTTACGAGCAGTACTTC

V: TRBV19
D: TRBD1
J: TRBJ2-7
size: -
CDR3: CASSIDHGDRSGTGQYF
DNA: TGTGCCAGTAGTATAGATCACGGGGACAGGTCCGGAACGGGGCAGTACTTC

V: TRBV7-6
D: -
J: TRBJ2-5
size: -
CDR3: CASSLDYPQETQYF
DNA: TGTGCCAGCAGCTTAGACTATCCGCAAGAGACCCAGTACTTC

V: TRBV30
D: -
J: TRBJ1-2
size: -
CDR3: CAWSVHRLGDYGYTF
DNA: TGTGCCTGGAGTGTACATAGGTTAGGGGACTATGGCTACACCTTC

V: TRBV9
D: TRBD1
J: TRBJ2-6
size: -
CDR3: CASSVARTGGIEANVLTF
DNA: TGTGCCAGCAGCGTAGCAAGGACAGGTGGGATTGAGGCCAACGTCCTGACTTTC

V: TRBV25-1
D: TRBD2
J: TRBJ2-1
size: -
CDR3: CASSGNSGGSYNEQFF
DNA: TGTGCCAGCAGTGGAAATAGCGGGGGTTCCTACAATGAGCAGTTCTTC

V: TRBV5-6
D: -
J: TRBJ2-5
size: -
CDR3: CASSLVSPAATGETQYF
DNA: TGTGCCAGCAGCTTGGTTAGTCCAGCGGCCACGGGGGAGACCCAGTACTTC

V: TRBV27
D: -
J: TRBJ2-1
size: once
CDR3: CASSLSRLQGHWEQFF
DNA: TGTGCCAGCAGTTTATCCAGGTTACAGGGTCATTGGGAGCAGTTCTTC

V: TRBV5-1
D: TRBD2
J: TRBJ2-2
size: -
CDR3: CASSISPAGGPIGELFF
DNA: TGCGCCAGCAGTATTAGCCCAGCGGGAGGGCCCATCGGGGAGCTGTTTTTT

V: TRBV4-3
D: TRBD2
J: TRBJ2-3
size: -
CDR3: CASSQCHPGLAGGPTSTDTQYF
DNA: TGCGCCAGCAGCCAATGCCACCCGGGACTAGCGGGAGGACCAACTAGCACAGATACGCAGTATTTT

V: TRBV27
D: -
J: TRBJ1-5
size: few
CDR3: CASSLGEGQPQHF
DNA: TGTGCCAGCAGTTTGGGGGAGGGTCAGCCCCAGCATTTT

V: TRBV11-3
D: TRBD1
J: TRBJ1-5
size: -
CDR3: CASSSPLGDRDSNQPQHF
DNA: TGTGCCAGCAGCTCACCTTTGGGGGACAGGGATAGCAATCAGCCCCAGCATTTT

V: TRBV27
D: TRBD1
J: TRBJ1-5
size: -
CDR3: CASSTGTGHQPQHF
DNA: TGTGCCAGCAGTACCGGGACAGGTCATCAGCCCCAGCATTTT

V: TRBV11-1
D: TRBD1
J: TRBJ2-7
size: once
CDR3: CASSLESVGQGLDEQYF
DNA: TGTGCCAGCAGCTTGGAGAGTGTCGGACAGGGCCTGGACGAGCAGTACTTC

V: TRBV4-3
D: TRBD2
J: TRBJ2-3
size: -
CDR3: CASSQGTSSTDTQYF
DNA: TGCGCCAGCAGCCAAGGGACTAGCAGCACAGATACGCAGTATTTT

V: TRBV18
D: -
J: TRBJ1-1
size: few
CDR3: CASSPWTAGVTEAFF
DNA: TGTGCCAGCTCACCATGGACGGCCGGGGTCACTGAAGCTTTCTTT

V: TRBV10-3
D: TRBD2
J: TRBJ2-5
size: once
CDR3: CAISEGTSGSGGETQYF
DNA: TGTGCCATCAGTGAAGGGACTAGCGGGAGCGGTGGGGAGACCCAGTACTTC

V: TRBV2
D: -
J: TRBJ2-7
size: -
CDR3: CASTQRPYEQYF
DNA: TGTGCCAGCACACAGAGACCCTACGAGCAGTACTTC

V: TRBV27
D: TRBD2
J: TRBJ2-7
size: -
CDR3: CASSQGLAGSSREQYF
DNA: TGTGCCAGCAGCCAGGGACTAGCGGGGTCTTCTAGGGAGCAGTACTTC

V: TRBV5-1
D: -
J: TRBJ2-7
size: -
CDR3: CASSHPTRPYEQYF
DNA: TGCGCCAGCAGCCACCCGACTAGGCCCTACGAGCAGTACTTC

V: TRBV28
D: -
J: TRBJ2-7
size: -
CDR3: CASIRREAYEQYF
DNA: TGTGCCAGCATCCGCAGGGAGGCCTACGAGCAGTACTTC

V: TRBV6-5
D: -
J: TRBJ2-1
size: -
CDR3: CATKRGSSSYNEQFF
DNA: TGTGCCACCAAGAGAGGGTCGAGCTCCTACAATGAGCAGTTCTTC

V: TRBV6-6
D: -
J: TRBJ2-7
size: -
CDR3: CASSGRRELYEQYF
DNA: TGTGCCAGCAGTGGGCGACGGGAGTTATACGAGCAGTACTTC

V: TRBV2
D: TRBD2
J: TRBJ2-7
size: -
CDR3: CASSEGPGGSSYEQYF
DNA: TGTGCCAGCAGTGAAGGTCCGGGAGGCTCTTCCTACGAGCAGTACTTC

V: TRBV14
D: TRBD2
J: TRBJ2-1
size: -
CDR3: CASSPVLGLAGGPGLYNEQFF
DNA: TGTGCCAGCAGCCCGGTCCTTGGACTAGCGGGAGGGCCGGGGCTATACAATGAGCAGTTCTTC

V: TRBV6-4
D: -
J: TRBJ1-1
size: few
CDR3: CASSDRDTEAFF
DNA: TGTGCCAGCAGTGACCGGGACACTGAAGCTTTCTTT

V: TRBV5-8
D: TRBD2
J: TRBJ2-3
size: -
CDR3: CASSTVFVAGGGTDTQYF
DNA: TGTGCCAGCAGCACGGTGTTTGTAGCGGGAGGGGGCACAGATACGCAGTATTTT

V: TRBV9
D: TRBD2
J: TRBJ2-2
size: -
CDR3: CASSGLAGSTGELFF
DNA: TGTGCCAGCAGCGGACTAGCGGGCTCCACCGGGGAGCTGTTTTTT

V: TRBV30
D: -
J: TRBJ2-6
size: -
CDR3: CACSKRTARAGANVLTF
DNA: TGTGCCTGTTCTAAGAGGACTGCTAGGGCTGGGGCCAACGTCCTGACTTTC

V: TRBV9
D: TRBD1
J: TRBJ2-1
size: once
CDR3: CASSASGTAYNEQFF
DNA: TGTGCCAGCAGCGCATCCGGGACAGCCTACAATGAGCAGTTCTTC

V: TRBV7-9
D: TRBD2
J: TRBJ2-5
size: -
CDR3: CASSLTSGPETQYF
DNA: TGTGCCAGCAGCTTGACTAGCGGCCCAGAGACCCAGTACTTC

V: TRBV6-4
D: TRBD1
J: TRBJ2-2
size: few
CDR3: CASSDSNGTDYELFF
DNA: TGTGCCAGCAGTGACTCGAACGGGACAGACTATGAGCTGTTTTTT

V: TRBV14
D: -
J: TRBJ1-4
size: -
CDR3: CASSRTGEKLFF
DNA: TGTGCCAGCAGTCGGACTGGAGAAAAACTGTTTTTT

V: TRBV9
D: TRBD1
J: TRBJ1-2
size: -
CDR3: CASSVRTGPDYGYTF
DNA: TGTGCCAGCAGCGTCCGGACAGGGCCCGACTATGGCTACACCTTC

V: TRBV30
D: TRBD1
J: TRBJ1-4
size: -
CDR3: CAWADRDLEKLFF
DNA: TGTGCCTGGGCGGACAGGGACTTAGAAAAACTGTTTTTT

V: TRBV10-2
D: TRBD1
J: TRBJ2-1
size: -
CDR3: CASSPGQGVPTEYPEQFF
DNA: TGCGCCAGCAGCCCGGGACAGGGGGTTCCTACGGAATACCCTGAGCAGTTCTTC

V: TRBV28
D: -
J: TRBJ2-3
size: -
CDR3: CASSPGQNTDTQYF
DNA: TGTGCCAGCAGTCCCGGACAGAACACAGATACGCAGTATTTT

V: TRBV4-3
D: TRBD2
J: TRBJ2-3
size: -
CDR3: CASSQEGTSVTDTQYF
DNA: TGCGCCAGCAGCCAAGAGGGGACTAGCGTCACAGATACGCAGTATTTT

V: TRBV28
D: -
J: TRBJ2-7
size: -
CDR3: CASSLCAESSYEQYF
DNA: TGTGCCAGCAGTTTATGTGCGGAGAGCTCCTACGAGCAGTACTTC

V: TRBV30
D: TRBD1
J: TRBJ1-5
size: -
CDR3: CAGDRDGQPQHF
DNA: TGTGCCGGGGACAGGGACGGTCAGCCCCAGCATTTT

V: TRBV27
D: -
J: TRBJ2-7
size: -
CDR3: CASSLGGTSSNYEQYF
DNA: TGTGCCAGCAGTTTAGGAGGGACCTCGTCCAACTACGAGCAGTACTTC

V: TRBV9
D: TRBD1
J: TRBJ1-1
size: -
CDR3: CASSKTRGAADTEAFF
DNA: TGTGCCAGCAGCAAAACCAGGGGGGCCGCCGACACTGAAGCTTTCTTT

V: TRBV4-3
D: -
J: TRBJ2-7
size: few
CDR3: CASSQEGQGPYEQYF
DNA: TGCGCCAGCAGCCAAGAAGGGCAGGGGCCCTACGAGCAGTACTTC

V: TRBV28
D: -
J: TRBJ1-2
size: -
CDR3: CASSLEYGAGYTF
DNA: TGTGCCAGCAGTCTCGAGTACGGTGCGGGCTACACCTTC